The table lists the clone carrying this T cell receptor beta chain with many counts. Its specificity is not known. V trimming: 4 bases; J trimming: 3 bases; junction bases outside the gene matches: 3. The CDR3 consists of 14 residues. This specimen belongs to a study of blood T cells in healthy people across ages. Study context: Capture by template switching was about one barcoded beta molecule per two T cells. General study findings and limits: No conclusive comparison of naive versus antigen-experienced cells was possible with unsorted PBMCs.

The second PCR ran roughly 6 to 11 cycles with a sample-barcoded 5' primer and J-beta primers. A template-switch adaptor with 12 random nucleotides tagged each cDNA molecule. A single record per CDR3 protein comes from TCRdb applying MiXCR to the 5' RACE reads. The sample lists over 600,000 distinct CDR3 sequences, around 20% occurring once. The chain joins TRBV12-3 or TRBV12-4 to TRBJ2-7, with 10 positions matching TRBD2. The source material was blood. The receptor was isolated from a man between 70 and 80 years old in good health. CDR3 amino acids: CASSSSGRDYEQYF. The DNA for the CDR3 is TGTGCCAGCAGTTCGAGCGGGAGGGACTACGAGCAGTACTTC.